The 21 T cell receptor beta chains listed next were all sequenced from one sample in a study of blood T cell repertoires in COVID-19. Assay: immunoSEQ multiplex PCR; the TCRdb copy retains only in-frame clones and omits some. The sample records 250,000 or so clones, 70% to 90% being singletons. The sample consisted of peripheral blood. The source of these receptors is a woman between 25 and 40 years old with COVID-19, enrolled during active disease.

This clone has only one observation. This rearrangement joins TRBV21-1 to TRBJ2-4; the D call TRBD2 from the table was never checked on the DNA. TRBV21-1 is a listed pseudogene. The length of the CDR3 is 11 residues. The CDR3 loop is CASSLCPIQYF. The CDR3 DNA sequence: TGTGCCAGCAGCCTATGCCCCATTCAGTACTTC.

The V and J genes are TRBV2 and TRBJ2-5; 11 nucleotides agree with TRBD2. The CDR3 is 16 amino acids. Trimming removed 6 bases from V and 0 bases from J; junction bases left unmatched: 6. Germline CDR1 SNHLY, CDR2 FYNNEI. CDR3 sequence: CASRTSGDQYQETQYF. The CDR3 DNA reads as TGTGCCAGCAGGACTAGCGGGGACCAGTACCAAGAGACCCAGTACTTC.

In nucleotides, the CDR3 is TGTGCCAGTAGTATGTACAGGGGAGAGAATTCACCCCTCCACTTT. Amino acids: CASSMYRGENSPLHF. This sequence joins TRBV19 and TRBJ1-6; 7 nucleotides match TRBD1. J was trimmed by 7 bases and V by 3 bases; bases with no gene match: 6. Germline lookup yields CDR1 LNHDA and CDR2 SQIVND (reference sequence). The CDR3 totals 15 residues.

The chain couples TRBV6-6 to TRBJ1-2; unclear D gene. The germline CDR1 and CDR2 sequences are MNHNY and SVGAGI (reference sequence). Between the trimmed V and J ends, which lost 8 bases and 5 bases, there was a span of 12 bases. The CDR3 length is 12 residues. The CDR3 sequence: CASSRDMYGYTF. Here the CDR3 DNA reads TGTGCCAGCTCCCGCGACATGTATGGCTACACCTTC.

The V and J genes are TRBV28 and TRBJ2-2; a possible D gene is TRBD2 (5 bases). The germline gives CDR1 MDHEN, CDR2 SYDVKM. The CDR3 has 16 amino acids. Trimming took 2 bases from V and 0 from J, leaving 10 bases between them. CDR3 loop: CASSLRTWANTGELFF. The DNA for the CDR3 is TGTGCCAGCAGTTTACGGACTTGGGCGAACACCGGGGAGCTGTTTTTT.

In its sample, this clone was seen a few times. V gene TRBV21-1 combines with J gene TRBJ1-2; the table gives TRBD1 as D, unverified against the DNA. TRBV21-1 is described as a pseudogene. This CDR3 region has 14 residues. CDR3 sequence reads: CASSNPDRVYGYTF. Written as DNA, the CDR3 is TGTGCCAGCAGCAACCCCGACAGGGTCTATGGCTACACCTTC.

This chain joins TRBV3-1 (or the pseudogene TRBV3-2) and TRBJ1-1, with unresolved D. Germline V gene data show CDR1 as LGHDT and CDR2 as YNNKEL (reference sequence). V gave up 5 bases and J gave up 0 bases, with 7 bases separating them. The CDR3 has 13 amino acids. CDR3 residues: CASSERVNTEAFF. The CDR3 DNA follows: TGTGCCAGCAGCGAGAGGGTGAACACTGAAGCTTTCTTT.

The V and J genes are TRBV6-1 and TRBJ1-5; D perhaps matches TRBD1 (6 bases). The CDR3 is made up of 14 amino acids. The V end lost 2 bases, the J end lost 3 bases, and 8 bases lay between the germline ends. Germline V gene data show CDR1 as MNHNS and CDR2 as SASEGT. The CDR3 bases are TGTGCCAGCAGTGAATACAGGGACAATCAGCCCCAGCATTTT. Amino acid sequence: CASSEYRDNQPQHF.

This chain uses TRBV2 with TRBJ2-5, with 8 bases that match TRBD2. J gave up 5 bases and V 2 bases, and 7 bases lay outside the gene matches. The CDR3 totals 15 residues. Per the germline V gene, CDR1 is SNHLY and CDR2 is FYNNEI. The CDR3 region is CASSENGGAGETQYF. CDR3 nucleotides: TGTGCCAGCAGTGAAAACGGGGGGGCCGGGGAGACCCAGTACTTC.

CDR3 protein: CASSSLLQGGPYEQYF. CDR3 sequence (DNA): TGTGCCAGCAGCTCGCTACTACAGGGGGGACCCTACGAGCAGTACTTC. The rearrangement uses TRBV7-2 and TRBJ2-7; 8 bases are a match to TRBD1. J was trimmed by 2 bases and V by 4 bases; bases with no gene match: 10. CDR3 size: 16 residues. Per germline, CDR1 SGHTA and CDR2 FQGNSA.

This clone came up once. Here the CDR3 DNA reads TGTGCCAGCAGGGACGCCGGGACTAGCGGGGGGGCTCGGCAGTTCTTC. It translates to CASRDAGTSGGARQFF. The chain combines TRBV2 with TRBJ2-1, with 16 bases lining up with TRBD2. The germline V gene has CDR1 SNHLY and CDR2 FYNNEI. The CDR3 extends over 16 amino acids. J lost 12 bases, V lost 6 bases, and 11 bases had no gene match.

The chain uses TRBV4-1 and TRBJ1-6, with D hard to call. The CDR3 consists of 16 residues. The germline V gene has CDR1 MGHRA and CDR2 YSYEKL. Deletions cut 5 bases from V and 3 bases from J, with 14 bases between. CDR3 sequence: CASSSAPPVYNSPLHF. For the CDR3, the DNA is TGCGCCAGCAGCTCCGCACCCCCAGTCTATAATTCACCCCTCCACTTT.

This chain joins TRBV3-1 (or the pseudogene TRBV3-2) and TRBJ1-2; 9 bases agree with TRBD1. Germline-derived CDR1 and CDR2 are LGHDT and YNNKEL (reference sequence). This CDR3 is 18 amino acids long. Trimming removed 5 bases from V and 1 base from J; junction bases left unmatched: 14. In nucleotides, the CDR3 is TGTGCCAGCAGCGAACCGGGACAGGGTCTTTCTGGTAACTATGGCTACACCTTC. Translation: CASSEPGQGLSGNYGYTF.

This clone was detected once. The chain uses TRBV19 and TRBJ2-3; D perhaps matches TRBD2 (6 bases). V lost 1 base to trimming and J lost 6 bases, with 17 bases between them. Per germline, CDR1 LNHDA and CDR2 SQIVND (reference sequence). CDR3 length: 16 residues. DNA of the CDR3: TGTGCCAGTAGTATAGTTGGGGGGTCCGTCACGGATACGCAGTATTTT. Encoded protein: CASSIVGGSVTDTQYF.

The J gene is TRBJ2-1, the V gene TRBV13; no clear D. The CDR3 is 13 amino acids. Germline V lookup: CDR1 PRHDT, CDR2 FYEKMQ (reference sequence). With 5 bases removed from V and 2 bases from J, the gap between germline ends came to 7 bases. CDR3 sequence: CASSGRPYNEQFF. Written as DNA, the CDR3 is TGTGCCAGCAGCGGGCGCCCCTACAATGAGCAGTTCTTC.

The chain is built from TRBV4-3 and TRBJ2-1; 7 bases line up with TRBD2. Unmatched junction bases numbered 10, after V lost 0 bases and J lost 5 bases. Germline CDR1 and CDR2: LGHNA and YSLEER. The CDR3 is 17 residues long. DNA for the CDR3: TGCGCCAGCAGCCAAGATCCGCGGGGGAGTGTCAACAATGAGCAGTTCTTC. Translating gives CASSQDPRGSVNNEQFF.

This chain uses TRBV6-6 with TRBJ1-2, with TRBD1 matching over 9 bases. Germline V lookup: CDR1 MNHNY, CDR2 SVGAGI (reference sequence). This CDR3 is 16 amino acids long. V trimming: 2 bases; J trimming: 5 bases; junction bases outside the gene matches: 9. CDR3 sequence: CASSYPPTGGGYGYTF. The CDR3 DNA follows: TGTGCCAGCAGTTACCCCCCGACAGGGGGGGGTTATGGCTACACCTTC.

The chain combines TRBV2 with TRBJ1-5; D is unresolved. Trimming removed 9 bases at V and 0 bases at J, with 12 bases between. The germline V gene encodes CDR1 SNHLY and CDR2 FYNNEI. This CDR3 contains 14 residues. The CDR3 sequence: CASHLEGSNQPQHF. CDR3 DNA: TGTGCCAGTCATTTAGAGGGTAGCAATCAGCCCCAGCATTTT.

J is TRBJ2-1 and V is TRBV28; no clear D gene. The V gene lost 6 bases and the J gene lost 6 bases, with 15 bases spanning the gap. Looked up from germline, CDR1 is MDHEN and CDR2 is SYDVKM. CDR3 length equals 14 residues. CDR3 sequence reads: CASSPYVFPNEQFF. The CDR3 coding sequence is TGTGCCAGCAGCCCCTATGTTTTCCCCAATGAGCAGTTCTTC.

V is TRBV6-5 and J is TRBJ1-1; D possibly corresponds to TRBD1 (5 bases). Trimming left V 2 bases short and J 0 bases short, with 13 bases between. The CDR3 runs 16 residues. Looked up from germline, CDR1 is MNHEY and CDR2 is SVGAGI. The CDR3 region has the DNA TGTGCCAGCAGTTACGAGCAGGGATCTCTGAACACTGAAGCTTTCTTT. Translation gives CASSYEQGSLNTEAFF.

The chain couples TRBV7-2 to TRBJ2-7; D is uncertain. The CDR3 contains 12 residues. From germline, CDR1 is SGHTA and CDR2 FQGNSA. The V end was cut by 5 bases, the J end by 4 bases, with 9 bases between. This CDR3 reads CASSPLLYEQYF. The CDR3 region has the DNA TGTGCCAGCAGCCCCCTTCTATACGAGCAGTACTTC.